This T cell receptor beta chain is from a study of T cells after yellow fever vaccination. The wider study: Researchers used SMART-Seq v4 Ultra Low Input to prepare fractions that had low cell numbers. Broader study findings: Abundant clonotypes from the bulk population could have been carried over as contaminants into FACS-sorted repertoires. Boosting was followed by the reappearance of most primary-vaccination clones (approximately 95% CD4, 85% to 90% CD8).

It was through 5'RACE template switching that TCR cDNA was made, with a universal primer site and UMIs added. A single record per CDR3 protein comes from TCRdb applying MiXCR to the 5' RACE reads. The sample contains under 300,000 distinct CDR3 sequences, 6.9% of which appear only once. The V and J ends lost 2 bases and 10 bases, in that order; junction bases with no gene match: 6. This CDR3 comprises 14 residues. Germline CDR1 and CDR2: MNHEY and SVGAGI. This clonotype was observed a handful of times. Its antigen is not identified. The chain is built from TRBV6-5 and TRBJ2-1; 9 bases match TRBD2. The sample here was CD4+ T cells sorted from PBMCs, taken 15 days after the yellow fever booster vaccination. This TCR was recovered from a man aged 25 to 40 who received the YFV17D yellow fever vaccine. CDR3 amino acids: CASSYEGLAGEQFF. In DNA, the CDR3 is TGTGCCAGCAGTTACGAAGGTCTAGCGGGAGAGCAGTTCTTC.